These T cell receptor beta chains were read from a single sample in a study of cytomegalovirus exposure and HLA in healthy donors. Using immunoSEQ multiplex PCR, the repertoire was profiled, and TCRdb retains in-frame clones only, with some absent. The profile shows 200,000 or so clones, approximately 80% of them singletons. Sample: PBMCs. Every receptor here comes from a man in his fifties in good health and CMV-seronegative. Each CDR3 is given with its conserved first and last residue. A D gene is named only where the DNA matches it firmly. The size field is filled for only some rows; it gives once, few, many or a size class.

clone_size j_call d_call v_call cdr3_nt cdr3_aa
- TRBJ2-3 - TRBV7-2 TGTGCCAGCACCGGGGATCCGGCAGTTACGCAGTATTTT CASTGDPAVTQYF
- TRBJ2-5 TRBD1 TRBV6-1 TGTGCCAGCAGCCGACAGGGAGTGACCCAGTACTTC CASSRQGVTQYF
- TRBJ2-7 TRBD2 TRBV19 TGTGCCAGTAGTCCCTCTAGCGGGAGGGACGAGCAGTACTTC CASSPSSGRDEQYF
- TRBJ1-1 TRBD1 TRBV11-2 TGTGCCAGCAGCTTTTTACAGGGGATGAACACTGAAGCTTTCTTT CASSFLQGMNTEAFF
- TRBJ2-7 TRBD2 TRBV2 TGTGCCAGCACGGGGGAGGCGGGAGGTACCCACGAGCAGTACTTC CASTGEAGGTHEQYF
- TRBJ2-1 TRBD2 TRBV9 TGTGCCAGCAGCCCCTCAGCGGGAGTTCACAATGAGCAGTTCTTC CASSPSAGVHNEQFF
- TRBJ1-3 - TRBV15 TGTGCCACCAGCAGAGATCAGGGGCGGAACACCATATATTTT CATSRDQGRNTIYF
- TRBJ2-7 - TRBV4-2 TGTGCCAGCAGCCAAGCCGGATCCACTAGATTTAGTTTCTACGAGCAGTACTTC CASSQAGSTRFSFYEQYF
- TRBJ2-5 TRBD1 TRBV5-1 TGCGCCAGCAGCTTGGCCGGGAAGGGGGCCCCAGGGGAGACCCAGTACTTC CASSLAGKGAPGETQYF
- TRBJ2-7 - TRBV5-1 TGCGCCAGCAGCTTTACCGGACAGTCCTACGAGCAGTACTTC CASSFTGQSYEQYF
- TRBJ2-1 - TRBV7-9 TGTGCCAGCAGCAAAGGGGGAGTGGGCAATGAGCAGTTCTTC CASSKGGVGNEQFF
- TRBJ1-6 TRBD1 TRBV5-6 TGTGCCAGCAGCTTAAGGACAGGGAGTAATTCACCCCTCCACTTT CASSLRTGSNSPLHF
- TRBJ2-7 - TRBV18 TGTGCCAGCTCTTCTAGCGCGGTCGAGCAGTACTTC CASSSSAVEQYF
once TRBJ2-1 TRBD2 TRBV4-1 TGCGCCAGCAGCCAAATACTAGCGGGGGGCTCCTACAATGAGCAGTTCTTC CASSQILAGGSYNEQFF
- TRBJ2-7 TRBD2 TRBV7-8 TGTGCCAGCAGCTTATTTCAGGCGGGGGCCTACGAGCAGTACTTC CASSLFQAGAYEQYF
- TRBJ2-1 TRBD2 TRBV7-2 TGTGCCAGCAGCACTAGGGGACTAGCGGGAGGGCCGGGTCATGAGCAGTTCTTC CASSTRGLAGGPGHEQFF
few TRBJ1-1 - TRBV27 TGTGCCAGCAGTTTAAAACACGAGAACACTGAAGCTTTCTTT CASSLKHENTEAFF
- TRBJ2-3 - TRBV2 TGTGCCAGCAGTGAGGCTAGCACAGATACGCAGTATTTT CASSEASTDTQYF
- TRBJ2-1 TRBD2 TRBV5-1 TGCGCCAGCAGCACTCGACTAGCCCGAGACAATGAGCAGTTCTTC CASSTRLARDNEQFF
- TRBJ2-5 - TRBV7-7 TGTGCTAGCAGCTTAGGGCAGGGTGAGACCCAGTACTTC CASSLGQGETQYF
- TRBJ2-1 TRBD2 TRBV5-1 TGCGCCAGCATGGTAGCGGGATTGAACAATGAGCAGTTCTTC CASMVAGLNNEQFF
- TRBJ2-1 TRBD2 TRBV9 TGTGCCAGCAGCGTAGTGAGTGGGGGGGGGCAGTTCTTC CASSVVSGGGQFF
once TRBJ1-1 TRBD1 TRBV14 TGTGCCAGCAGGAGACAGGGGAGAACTGAAGCTTTCTTT CASRRQGRTEAFF
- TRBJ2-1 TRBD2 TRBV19 TGTGCCAGTAGTGAATGGACTAGCGGGAATGAGCAGTTCTTC CASSEWTSGNEQFF
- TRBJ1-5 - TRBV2 TGTGCCAGTACAGCTTTCTATAGCAATCAGCCCCAGCATTTT CASTAFYSNQPQHF
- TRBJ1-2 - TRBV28 TGTGCCAGCAGTTTCCGAGAGGCTAACTATGGCTACACCTTC CASSFREANYGYTF
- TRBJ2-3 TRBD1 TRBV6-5 TGTGCCAGCAGTAGCCCGGGACAGGGACCTCATACGCAGTATTTT CASSSPGQGPHTQYF
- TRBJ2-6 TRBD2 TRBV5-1 TGCGCCAGCAGCTTGGGTGCGGGGGGTGGATACTCTGGGGCCAACGTCCTGACTTTC CASSLGAGGGYSGANVLTF
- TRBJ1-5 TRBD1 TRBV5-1 TGCGCCAGCAGCCCAGGGACAGGGGGGAATCAGCCCCAGCATTTT CASSPGTGGNQPQHF
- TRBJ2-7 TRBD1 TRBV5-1 TGCGCCAGCAGCCCGGACAGGGGCGAGCAGTACTTC CASSPDRGEQYF
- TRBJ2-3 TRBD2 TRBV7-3 TGTGCCAGCAGCCTGAGCGGGAGGGACGATACGCAGTATTTT CASSLSGRDDTQYF
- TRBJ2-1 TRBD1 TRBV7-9 TGTGCCAGCAGCTCCTTTACGGGACAGAGCTACAATGAGCAGTTCTTC CASSSFTGQSYNEQFF
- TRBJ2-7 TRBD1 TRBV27 TGTGCCAGCAGTTCCCTGACAGGGGTTGGAGAGCAGTACTTC CASSSLTGVGEQYF
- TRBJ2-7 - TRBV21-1 TGTGCCAGCAGCAAAGAAGAGGAACAGGGGCGAGAGGAAGAGCAGTACTTC CASSKEEEQGREEEQYF
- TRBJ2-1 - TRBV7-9 TGTGCCAGCATCCCCTCAGGGGCAAGGGACAATGAGCAGTTCTTC CASIPSGARDNEQFF
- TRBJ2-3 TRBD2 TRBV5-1 TGCGCCAGCAGCTCAGGGACTAGGTCCCCAGATACGCAGTATTTT CASSSGTRSPDTQYF
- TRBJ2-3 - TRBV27 TGTGCCAGCAGCTTAGACCAGGGGAGTAAGGATACGCAGTATTTT CASSLDQGSKDTQYF
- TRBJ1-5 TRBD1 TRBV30 TGTGCCTGGAGTATCCGCGCGGGACAGGGGGAAAGTCAGCCCCAGCATTTT CAWSIRAGQGESQPQHF
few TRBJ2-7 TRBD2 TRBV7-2 TGTGCCAGCAGCTTAGCTGGGACTAGCGGGAGCTACGAGCAGTACTTC CASSLAGTSGSYEQYF
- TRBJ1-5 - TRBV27 TGTGCCAGCGGCCACCGCGGGGCCTATCAGCCCCAGCATTTT CASGHRGAYQPQHF
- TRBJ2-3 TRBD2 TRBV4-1 TGCGCCAGCAGCCAAAGGACTAGCGGGAGGGCCGGCACGCAGTATTTT CASSQRTSGRAGTQYF
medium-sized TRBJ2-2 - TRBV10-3 TGTGCCATCAGTGGACAGGGAGGCACCGGGGAGCTGTTTTTT CAISGQGGTGELFF
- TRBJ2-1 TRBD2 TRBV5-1 TGCGCCAGCAGCTTCCTACTAGCGGGAGAGGGTAATGAGCAGTTCTTC CASSFLLAGEGNEQFF
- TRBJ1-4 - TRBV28 TGTGCCAGCAGTTCAGGGTCCCCTAGGGAAAAACTGTTTTTT CASSSGSPREKLFF
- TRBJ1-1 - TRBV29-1 TGCAGCGTCGAAGGGGGGGTCCCCAACACTGAAGCTTTCTTT CSVEGGVPNTEAFF
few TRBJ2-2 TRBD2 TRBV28 TGTGCCAGCACCGACACGAGCGGGAGGGACACCGGGGAGCTGTTTTTT CASTDTSGRDTGELFF
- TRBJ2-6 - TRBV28 TGTGCCAGCAGTCTACAGCCCTCTGGGGCCAACGGCCTGACTTTC CASSLQPSGANGLTF
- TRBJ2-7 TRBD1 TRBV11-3 TGTGCCAGCAGCCCGGGACAGGGATACGAGCAGTACTTC CASSPGQGYEQYF
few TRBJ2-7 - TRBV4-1 TGCGCCAGCAGCGTCCAGGCCCTTCCCTCCTACGAGCAGTACTTC CASSVQALPSYEQYF
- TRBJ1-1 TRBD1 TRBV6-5 TGTGCCAGCAGTAGGACAGGGGGAAGCACTGAAGCTTTCTTT CASSRTGGSTEAFF
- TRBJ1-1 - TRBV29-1 TGCAGCGTTGATTTCCGCCGGGGGATCCCAATGAACACTGAAGCTTTCTTT CSVDFRRGIPMNTEAFF
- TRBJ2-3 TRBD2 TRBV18 TGTGCCAGTGGACTAGCGGGATTCACAGATACGCAGTATTTT CASGLAGFTDTQYF
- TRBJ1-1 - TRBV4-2 TGTGCCAGCAGCCAAGGGACAGCGGTAAACACTGAAGCTTTCTTT CASSQGTAVNTEAFF